This entry is about one TCR beta chain. Its antigen is not identified. This record comes from a study of T cell responses to AZD1222 COVID-19 vaccine. Study at large: Second doses that came at about 4 or about 12 weeks were put together.

Here immunoSEQ multiplex PCR was the method, and the copy in TCRdb shows in-frame clones only, minus some. Here the sample spans roughly 110,000 clones, approximately 90% being singletons. Notes on the study in general: Close to half of all spike-specific TCRs reportedly target regions of the variants that are unmutated. Only after the peak T cell response were repertoires sampled. In a largely white British group with more females than males, clonal diversity was possibly underestimated.

Germline-derived CDR1 and CDR2 are LNHNV and YYDKDF (reference sequence). The CDR3 loop spans 16 amino acids. The V end was cut by 5 bases, the J end by 0 bases, with 14 bases between. The sequencing used peripheral blood, collected on day 0 of AZD1222 vaccination. The origin of this receptor is an adult in good health. The rearrangement links TRBV15 to TRBJ1-5; D remains ambiguous. The chain's CDR3 is CATSPGWVGSNQPQHF. The CDR3 coding sequence is TGTGCCACCAGCCCGGGGTGGGTCGGTAGCAATCAGCCCCAGCATTTT.